This passage covers 30 T cell receptor beta chains from one sample sequenced in a study of cytomegalovirus exposure and HLA in healthy donors. Only in-frame clones appear in the TCRdb table, and some are missing; sequencing was by immunoSEQ multiplex PCR. Altogether some 200,000 clones are present, 80% to 85% being singletons, with the ten largest covering about 2.8%. Source material: PBMCs. The receptors here all came from a woman aged 18-29 years in good health and CMV-seropositive.

The chain uses TRBV29-1 and TRBJ1-5; D unclear. The CDR3 has 13 amino acids. CDR1 is SQVTM, CDR2 ANQGSEA, per germline. Trimming shortened V by 6 bases and J by 3 bases, and 12 bases separated the two germline ends. The CDR3 nucleotides read TGCAGCGTCGCCTACGAGATCAATCAGCCCCAGCATTTT. Translating gives CSVAYEINQPQHF.

In its sample, this clone was seen a few times. The rearrangement joins TRBV7-6 to TRBJ2-1; 7 nucleotides agree with TRBD2. Germline-derived CDR1 and CDR2 are SGHVS and FNYEAQ. The CDR3 runs 15 residues. Trimming at V came to 5 bases and at J to 2 bases, leaving 6 bases not matched to a gene. The CDR3 region has the DNA TGTGCCAGCAGCCAAAACGGGGGGACCTACAATGAGCAGTTCTTC. Protein sequence: CASSQNGGTYNEQFF.

In this sample, this clone turned up once. The chain uses TRBV6-6 and TRBJ2-1; 14 bases are shared with TRBD2. The CDR3 loop spans 15 amino acids. The germline gives CDR1 MNHNY, CDR2 SVGAGI (reference sequence). V was pared by 4 bases and J by 7 bases, with 3 bases of the junction left unmatched. The CDR3 sequence: CASSFGTSGGNEQFF. As DNA, the CDR3 is TGTGCCAGCAGTTTCGGGACTAGCGGGGGAAATGAGCAGTTCTTC.

The DNA of the CDR3 is TGTGCCAGCAGCTTAGAAAACCATGGACAGCACGCTGAAGCTTTCTTT. Protein product: CASSLENHGQHAEAFF. The V gene is TRBV7-9, the J gene TRBJ1-1; D is perhaps TRBD1 (6 bases). Germline V gives CDR1 SEHNR, CDR2 FQNEAQ (reference sequence). The CDR3 is 16 residues long. The germline V and J ends were trimmed by 1 base and 6 bases, with 18 bases remaining between them.

This chain uses TRBV5-1 with TRBJ1-6; D remains unclear. CDR1 and CDR2 from the germline V gene are SGHRS and YFSETQ. Trimming cost V 1 base and J 8 bases, with 13 bases left between them. The CDR3 consists of 15 residues. CDR3 sequence reads: CASSLSGPGYSPLHF. CDR3 bases: TGCGCCAGCAGCTTGTCTGGGCCGGGGTATTCACCCCTCCACTTT. The full variable domain, completed using reference TRBV5-1 and TRBJ1-6, is KAGVTQTPRYLIKTRGQQVTLSCSPISGHRSVSWYQQTPGQGLQFLFEYFSETQRNKGNFPGRFSGRQFSNSRSEMNVSTLELGDSALYLCASSLSGPGYSPLHFGNGTRLTVT.

This clone was detected a few times. The rearrangement uses TRBV7-9 and TRBJ1-4, with 10 bases lining up with TRBD1. The V gene's germline CDR1 is SEHNR and CDR2 FQNEAQ (reference sequence). With 5 bases clipped from V and 8 bases from J, the junction kept 5 bases outside the gene matches. The CDR3 contains 14 residues. This CDR3 is CASSLRDRGEKLFF. The CDR3, as DNA: TGTGCCAGCAGCCTCCGGGACAGGGGCGAAAAACTGTTTTTT.

The V call is TRBV7-8, the J call TRBJ1-2; D gene uncertain. The CDR3 is 19 residues long. Trimming removed 1 base at V and 7 bases at J, with 28 bases between. Germline loops: CDR1 SGHVS, CDR2 FQNEAQ. This CDR3 is CASSLVWAANPATAGGYTF. CDR3 DNA sequence: TGTGCCAGCAGCTTAGTATGGGCAGCCAACCCTGCCACAGCGGGTGGCTACACCTTC.

This chain joins TRBV29-1 and TRBJ1-2, with a possible D match to TRBD1 (6 bases). The CDR3 has 13 residues. Trimming took off 3 bases at V and 2 bases at J, with 10 bases between the two ends. Germline CDR1 is SQVTM and CDR2 is ANQGSEA. The CDR3 nucleotides read TGCAGCGTTGAGACACAGGGCAACTATGGCTACACCTTC. This translates into CSVETQGNYGYTF.

A word on this clone: Additional DNA sequences in this sample encode the identical CDR3. V is TRBV7-6 and J is TRBJ2-7; D unclear. Germline V gene sequence: CDR1 SGHVS, CDR2 FNYEAQ. V lost 3 bases to trimming and J lost 0 bases, with 6 bases between them. The CDR3 loop spans 13 amino acids. The CDR3 sequence: CASSFASSYEQYF. CDR3 bases: TGTGCCAGCAGCTTTGCCAGCTCCTACGAGCAGTACTTC.

The chain employs TRBV19 and TRBJ2-5; D perhaps matches TRBD2 (5 bases). From germline, CDR1 is LNHDA and CDR2 SQIVND (reference sequence). The CDR3 runs to 14 residues. Trimming stripped 3 bases from V and 3 bases from J, with 11 bases between. The CDR3 is CASSIVGGKETQYF. In DNA form, the CDR3 reads TGTGCCAGTAGTATCGTTGGAGGAAAAGAGACCCAGTACTTC. Based on the CDR3 plus reference TRBV19 and TRBJ2-5, the full variable domain is DGGITQSPKYLFRKEGQNVTLSCEQNLNHDAMYWYRQDPGQGLRLIYYSQIVNDFQKGDIAEGYSVSREKKESFPLTVTSAQKNPTAFYLCASSIVGGKETQYFGPGTRLLVL.

This sequence joins TRBV5-1 and TRBJ1-1; D unclear. Germline assignment: CDR1 SGHRS and CDR2 YFSETQ. This CDR3 spans 14 amino acids. Deletions cut 3 bases from V and 8 bases from J, with 17 bases between. DNA of the CDR3: TGCGCCAGCAGCTCACCACGGGCCGGAGGGGAAGCTTTCTTT. Residues: CASSSPRAGGEAFF.

The chain carries TRBV20-1 and TRBJ1-2; TRBD1 is a possible D gene (6 bases). V lost 6 bases and J lost 3, with 8 bases in between. Germline assignment: CDR1 DFQATT and CDR2 SNEGSKA (reference sequence). The CDR3 loop spans 11 amino acids. The CDR3 region is CSAGGDYGYTF. In DNA form, the CDR3 reads TGCAGTGCAGGGGGGGACTATGGCTACACCTTC.

This chain joins TRBV4-2 and TRBJ1-6; perhaps TRBD1 as D (5 bases). The CDR3 totals 14 residues. Trimming took off 0 bases at V and 11 bases at J, with 11 bases between the two ends. CDR1 and CDR2 (germline): LGHNA, YNFKEQ. The CDR3 reads CASSQEGQGAPLHF. The CDR3 DNA sequence: TGTGCCAGCAGCCAAGAAGGTCAGGGCGCACCCCTCCACTTT.

The chain has TRBV18 and TRBJ2-3; possible D gene TRBD2, 6 bases. V lost 1 base, J lost 6 bases, and 11 bases lay in between. The CDR3 has 14 amino acids. Germline V gene data show CDR1 as KGHSH and CDR2 as LQKENI. CDR3 in DNA: TGTGCCAGCTCACCACGCATGGAGGGGGATACGCAGTATTTT. Its protein product is CASSPRMEGDTQYF.

This chain links TRBV5-6 with TRBJ1-1; 8 bases are shared with TRBD1. CDR1 and CDR2 (germline): SGHDT, YYEEEE. This CDR3 comprises 15 residues. V dropped 4 bases and J dropped 4; count of bases not matched to a gene: 9. The CDR3 DNA reads TGTGCCAGCAGCCTGGCCAGGGGGCTCCCCACTGAAGCTTTCTTT. Protein sequence: CASSLARGLPTEAFF.

This chain links TRBV27 with TRBJ2-3; 12 nucleotides line up with TRBD2. The germline V gene encodes CDR1 MNHEY and CDR2 SMNVEV (reference sequence). The CDR3 loop spans 14 amino acids. Trimming at V came to 10 bases and at J to 5 bases, leaving 7 bases not matched to a gene. CDR3 in amino acids: CATSSGGEIDTQYF. CDR3 DNA: TGTGCCACCTCTAGCGGGGGGGAGATAGATACGCAGTATTTT.

The rearrangement joins TRBV27 to TRBJ1-2; D is unclear. Trimming removed 3 bases at V and 5 bases at J, with 10 bases between. The CDR3 covers 13 residues. Looked up from germline, CDR1 is MNHEY and CDR2 is SMNVEV (reference sequence). The DNA of the CDR3 is TGTGCCAGCAGTTTGGGCCGAACATATGGCTACACCTTC. Protein: CASSLGRTYGYTF.

The V gene is TRBV5-8, the J gene TRBJ1-6; maybe TRBD1 (5 bases). The CDR3 totals 15 residues. Germline assignment: CDR1 SGHTS and CDR2 YDEGEE. V shed 0 bases and J shed 4 bases, with 8 bases lying between them. Here the CDR3 reads CASSLVTAYNSPLHF. The CDR3 DNA reads TGTGCCAGCAGCTTGGTGACAGCTTATAATTCACCCCTCCACTTT. Full variable domain (missing parts from reference TRBV5-8 and TRBJ1-6): EAGVTQSPTHLIKTRGQQATLRCSPISGHTSVYWYQQALGLGLQFLLWYDEGEERNRGNFPPRFSGRQFPNYSSELNVNALELEDSALYLCASSLVTAYNSPLHFGNGTRLTVT.

The chain links TRBV6-5 to TRBJ1-6; weak D call: TRBD1 (5 bases). Germline lookup yields CDR1 MNHEY and CDR2 SVGAGI. CDR3 length: 12 amino acids. The V end was cut by 4 bases, the J end by 11 bases, with 9 bases between. CDR3 loop: CASSSPGTPLHF. The CDR3 bases are TGTGCCAGCAGTTCCCCAGGGACACCCCTCCACTTT.

This chain joins TRBV28 and TRBJ1-6; TRBD1 is a possible D gene (6 bases). There are 14 residues in the CDR3. Germline CDR1 reads MDHEN; CDR2 reads SYDVKM. Trimming took 5 bases from V and 8 from J, leaving 13 bases between them. The CDR3: CASSPDRPDSPLHF. The CDR3 coding sequence is TGTGCCAGCAGTCCAGACAGGCCCGATTCACCCCTCCACTTT.

V gene TRBV16 combines with J gene TRBJ1-2; D not certain. This CDR3 is built from 13 residues. The V end lost 0 bases, the J end lost 8 bases, and 10 bases lay between the germline ends. Germline loops: CDR1 KGHSY, CDR2 FQNENV. The CDR3 protein is CASSQSVEAGYTF. In nucleotides, the CDR3 is TGTGCCAGCAGCCAATCTGTCGAGGCCGGCTACACCTTC.

The rearrangement links TRBV11-2 to TRBJ2-1, with 7 bases identical to TRBD1. Germline V gives CDR1 SGHAT, CDR2 FQNNGV. V shed 5 bases, J shed 7 bases, and the junction held 14 bases outside the gene matches. The CDR3 length is 16 residues. CDR3 protein: CASSPREGALGNEQFF. The CDR3 nucleotides are TGTGCCAGCAGCCCCCGAGAGGGGGCTTTAGGGAATGAGCAGTTCTTC.

The V and J genes are TRBV27 and TRBJ1-6; 8 nucleotides agree with TRBD1. The CDR3 contains 13 residues. J lost 6 bases, V lost 7 bases, and 2 bases had no gene match. Germline V gives CDR1 MNHEY, CDR2 SMNVEV (reference sequence). Here the CDR3 reads CASTGQGNSPLHF. The CDR3 coding sequence is TGTGCCAGCACCGGACAGGGTAATTCACCCCTCCACTTT.

J is TRBJ1-1 and V is TRBV9; D is unresolved. Per the germline V gene, CDR1 is SGDLS and CDR2 is YYNGEE. V dropped 0 bases and J dropped 5 bases, with 14 bases sitting between them. The length of the CDR3 is 15 residues. The CDR3: CASSVVAGSGTEAFF. CDR3 nucleotides: TGTGCCAGCAGCGTAGTTGCTGGGTCGGGGACTGAAGCTTTCTTT. Combining the CDR3 with reference TRBV9 and TRBJ1-1 gives the whole variable domain DSGVTQTPKHLITATGQRVTLRCSPRSGDLSVYWYQQSLDQGLQFLIQYYNGEERAKGNILERFSAQQFPDLHSELNLSSLELGDSALYFCASSVVAGSGTEAFFGQGTRLTVV.

The rearrangement uses TRBV14 and TRBJ2-5, with 9 bases lining up with TRBD2. Germline assignment: CDR1 SGHDN and CDR2 FVKESK. V lost 3 bases and J lost 5; bases outside the gene matches: 7. The CDR3 totals 15 residues. The CDR3 DNA reads as TGTGCCAGCAGCCATTCGTCCAGCGGGGGGGAGACCCAGTACTTC. It specifies CASSHSSSGGETQYF.

The rearrangement uses TRBV7-9 and TRBJ2-1; D may be TRBD2 (7 bases). Germline CDR1 SEHNR, CDR2 FQNEAQ (reference sequence). The CDR3 runs 18 residues. Trimming took off 1 base at V and 7 bases at J, with 23 bases between the two ends. This chain's CDR3 is CASSLGKSGTHLRNEQFF. CDR3 nucleotide sequence: TGTGCCAGCAGCTTAGGGAAGAGCGGGACACACTTGAGGAATGAGCAGTTCTTC.

The rearrangement joins TRBV19 to TRBJ1-1; D not certain. Germline V lookup: CDR1 LNHDA, CDR2 SQIVND (reference sequence). V lost 3 bases, J lost 5 bases, and 7 bases lay in between. This CDR3 has 12 amino acids. CDR3: CASSMLGTEAFF. The CDR3 nucleotides are TGTGCCAGTAGTATGCTCGGGACTGAAGCTTTCTTT.

The chain recombines TRBV6-1 with TRBJ1-2, with D unclear. Trimming pared 2 bases from V and 8 bases from J, leaving 9 bases between. The CDR3 sequence is 12 residues long. Germline CDR1 reads MNHNS; CDR2 reads SASEGT. The CDR3 bases are TGTGCCAGCAGTGAATCAAGACACGGCTACACCTTC. Translated, it gives CASSESRHGYTF.

V usage is TRBV5-1 and J usage is TRBJ2-2, with D tentatively TRBD2 (5 bases). Germline CDR1 reads SGHRS; CDR2 reads YFSETQ. CDR3 length: 15 amino acids. The V end was cut by 3 bases, the J end by 0 bases, with 9 bases between. The CDR3 spells CASSWTGSNTGELFF. The CDR3 DNA reads as TGCGCCAGCAGCTGGACGGGATCGAACACCGGGGAGCTGTTTTTT.

The chain carries TRBV5-1 and TRBJ1-1; perhaps TRBD1 as D (6 bases). Trimming shortened V by 7 bases and J by 3 bases, and 16 bases separated the two germline ends. The CDR3 is 14 residues long. The germline CDR1 and CDR2 sequences are SGHRS and YFSETQ. The CDR3 reads CASGRGGGDTEAFF. The CDR3 DNA is TGCGCCAGCGGCCGAGGGGGAGGGGACACTGAAGCTTTCTTT.